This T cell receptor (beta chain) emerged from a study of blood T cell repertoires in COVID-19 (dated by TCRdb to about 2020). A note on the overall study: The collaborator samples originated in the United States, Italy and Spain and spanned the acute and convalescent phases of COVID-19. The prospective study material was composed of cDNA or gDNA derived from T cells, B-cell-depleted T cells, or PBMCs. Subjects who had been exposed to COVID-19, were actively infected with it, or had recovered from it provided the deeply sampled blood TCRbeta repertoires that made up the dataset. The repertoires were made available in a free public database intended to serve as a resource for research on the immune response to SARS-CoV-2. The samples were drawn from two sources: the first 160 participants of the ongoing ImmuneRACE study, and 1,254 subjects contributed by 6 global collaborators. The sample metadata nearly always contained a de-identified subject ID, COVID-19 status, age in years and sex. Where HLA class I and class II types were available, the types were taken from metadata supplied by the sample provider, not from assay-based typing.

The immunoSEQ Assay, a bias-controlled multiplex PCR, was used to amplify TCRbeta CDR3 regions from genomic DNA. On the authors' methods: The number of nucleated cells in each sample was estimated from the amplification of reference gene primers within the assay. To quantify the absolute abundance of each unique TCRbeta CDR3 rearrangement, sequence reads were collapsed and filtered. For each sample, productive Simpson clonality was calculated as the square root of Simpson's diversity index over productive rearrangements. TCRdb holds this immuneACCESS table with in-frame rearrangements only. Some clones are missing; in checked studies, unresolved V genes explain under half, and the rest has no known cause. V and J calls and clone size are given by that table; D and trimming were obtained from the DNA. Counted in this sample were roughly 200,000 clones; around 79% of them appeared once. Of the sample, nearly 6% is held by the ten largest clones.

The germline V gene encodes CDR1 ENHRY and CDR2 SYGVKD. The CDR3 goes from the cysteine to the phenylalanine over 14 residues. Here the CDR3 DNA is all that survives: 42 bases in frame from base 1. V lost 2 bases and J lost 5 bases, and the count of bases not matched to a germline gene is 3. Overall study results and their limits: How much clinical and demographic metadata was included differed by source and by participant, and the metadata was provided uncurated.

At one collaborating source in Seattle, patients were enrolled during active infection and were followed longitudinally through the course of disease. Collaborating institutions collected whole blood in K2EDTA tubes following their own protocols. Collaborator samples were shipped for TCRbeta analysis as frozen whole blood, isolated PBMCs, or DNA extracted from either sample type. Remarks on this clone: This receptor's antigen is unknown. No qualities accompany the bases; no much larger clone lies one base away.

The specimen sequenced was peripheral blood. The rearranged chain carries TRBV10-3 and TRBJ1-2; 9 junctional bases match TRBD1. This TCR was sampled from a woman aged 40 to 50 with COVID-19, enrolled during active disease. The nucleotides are TGTGCCATCAGTGAGACAGGGGGCGGGTATGGCTACACCTTC. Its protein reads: CAISETGGGYGYTF.